The source of this TCR beta chain is a study of cytomegalovirus exposure and HLA in healthy donors. The repertoire was sequenced with immunoSEQ multiplex PCR; TCRdb's copy has only in-frame clones and lacks some. This sample has roughly 80,000 clones, with less than 95% found just once. The CDR3 is made up of 15 amino acids. V lost 10 bases, J lost 0 bases, and 5 bases stayed unmatched. Germline values: CDR1 SNHLY, CDR2 FYNNEI. Input material: PBMCs. The J gene is TRBJ2-7, the V gene TRBV2; 14 bases align to TRBD2. The TCR comes from a woman aged 18-30 years in good health and CMV-seropositive. CDR3 sequence reads: CATAGLAGASYEQYF. CDR3 nucleotide sequence: TGTGCCACCGCGGGACTAGCGGGGGCCTCCTACGAGCAGTACTTC.